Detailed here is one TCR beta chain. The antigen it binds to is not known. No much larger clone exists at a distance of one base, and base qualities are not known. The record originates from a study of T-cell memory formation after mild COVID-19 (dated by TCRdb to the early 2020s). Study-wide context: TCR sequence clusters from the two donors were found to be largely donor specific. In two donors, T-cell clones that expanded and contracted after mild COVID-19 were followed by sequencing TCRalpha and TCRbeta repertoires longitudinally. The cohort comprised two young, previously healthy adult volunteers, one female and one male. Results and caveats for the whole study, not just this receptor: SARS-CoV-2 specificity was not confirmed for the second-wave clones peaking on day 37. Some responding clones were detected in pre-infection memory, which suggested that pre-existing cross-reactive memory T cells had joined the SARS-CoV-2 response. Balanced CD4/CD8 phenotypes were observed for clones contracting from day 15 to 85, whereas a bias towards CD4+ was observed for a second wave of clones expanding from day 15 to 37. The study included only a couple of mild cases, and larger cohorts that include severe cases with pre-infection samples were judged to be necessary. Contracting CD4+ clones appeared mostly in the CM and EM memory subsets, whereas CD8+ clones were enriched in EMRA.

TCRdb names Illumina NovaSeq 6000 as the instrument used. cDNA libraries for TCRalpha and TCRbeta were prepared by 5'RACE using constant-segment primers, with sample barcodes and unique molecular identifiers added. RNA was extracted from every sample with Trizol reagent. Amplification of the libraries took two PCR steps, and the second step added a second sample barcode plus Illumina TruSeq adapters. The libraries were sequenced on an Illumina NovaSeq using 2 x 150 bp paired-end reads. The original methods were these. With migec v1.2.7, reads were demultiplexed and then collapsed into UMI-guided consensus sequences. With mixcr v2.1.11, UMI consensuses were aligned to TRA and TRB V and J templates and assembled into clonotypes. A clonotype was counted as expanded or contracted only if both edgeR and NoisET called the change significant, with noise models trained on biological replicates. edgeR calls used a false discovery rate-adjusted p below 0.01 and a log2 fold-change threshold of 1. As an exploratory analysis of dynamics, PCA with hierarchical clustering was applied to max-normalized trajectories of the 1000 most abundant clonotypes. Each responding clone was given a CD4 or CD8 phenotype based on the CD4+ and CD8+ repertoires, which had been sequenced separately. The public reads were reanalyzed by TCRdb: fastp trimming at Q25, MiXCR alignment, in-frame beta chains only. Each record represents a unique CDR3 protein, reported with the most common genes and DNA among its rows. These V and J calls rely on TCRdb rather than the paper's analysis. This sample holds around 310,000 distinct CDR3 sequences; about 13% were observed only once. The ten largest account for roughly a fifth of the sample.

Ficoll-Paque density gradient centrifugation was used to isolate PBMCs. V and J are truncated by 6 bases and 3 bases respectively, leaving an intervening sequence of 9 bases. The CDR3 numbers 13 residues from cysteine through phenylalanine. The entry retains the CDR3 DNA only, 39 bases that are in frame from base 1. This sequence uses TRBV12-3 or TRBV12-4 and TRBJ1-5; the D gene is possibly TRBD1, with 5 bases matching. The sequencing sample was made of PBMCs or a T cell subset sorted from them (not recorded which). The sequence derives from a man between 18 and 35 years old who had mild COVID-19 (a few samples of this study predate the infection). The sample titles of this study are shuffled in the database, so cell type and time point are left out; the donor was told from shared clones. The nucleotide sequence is TGTGCCAGCAGGGGGGGGTTCAATCAGCCCCAGCATTTT. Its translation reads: CASRGGFNQPQHF.